These 8 T cell receptor beta chains were all obtained from the same sample, sequenced in a study of shared clonotypes between healthy human individuals. Assay used: immunoSEQ multiplex PCR; TCRdb lists only in-frame clones, some missing. The sample contains roughly 2.1 million clones, roughly 91% of which appear only once. The naive CD8 subset, CD45RO-negative cells positively selected for CCR7, excluded terminally differentiated effector memory CD45RA+ cells. The sample comprised naive CD8+ T cells from PBMCs. These receptors were obtained from a man aged 18 to 29 in good health. Some clones in this sample may be carry-over from other donors' samples.

The V gene is TRBV28, the J gene TRBJ2-3; a possible D gene is TRBD2 (6 bases). Germline CDR1 MDHEN, CDR2 SYDVKM. This CDR3 comprises 15 residues. V was pared by 5 bases and J by 0 bases, with 12 bases between. CDR3 residues: CASSNSGTSTDTQYF. In DNA form, the CDR3 reads TGTGCCAGCAGTAATAGCGGAACCAGCACAGATACGCAGTATTTT.

V is TRBV10-2 and J is TRBJ1-2; weak D call: TRBD1 (5 bases). V gave up 0 bases and J gave up 7 bases, with 15 bases separating them. Per the germline V gene, CDR1 is WSHSY and CDR2 is SAAADI. The CDR3 contains 15 residues. Here the CDR3 reads CASSESRAGRIGYTF. DNA for the CDR3: TGCGCCAGCAGTGAGTCGAGGGCAGGGAGAATTGGCTACACCTTC.

This clone came up once. This sequence joins TRBV19 and TRBJ2-7; D might be TRBD1 or TRBD2, each matching 5 bases. The CDR3 totals 14 residues. Trimming took off 7 bases at V and 0 bases at J, with 13 bases between the two ends. CDR1 and CDR2 from the germline V gene are LNHDA and SQIVND (reference sequence). This CDR3 is CASTPGPSSYEQYF. The CDR3 DNA follows: TGTGCCAGTACGCCGGGACCGAGCTCCTACGAGCAGTACTTC.

The V call is TRBV11-3, the J call TRBJ2-3, with D hard to call. The CDR3 consists of 15 residues. Per germline, CDR1 SGHNT and CDR2 YENEEA. Deletions cut 1 base from V and 5 bases from J, with 13 bases between. The CDR3 loop reads CASSLASAKIDTQYF. The CDR3 coding sequence is TGTGCCAGCAGCTTAGCGTCCGCTAAGATAGATACGCAGTATTTT.

About this clone: The same CDR3 is also encoded by other DNA sequences in this sample. In DNA, the CDR3 is TGTGCCAGCAGCTTGGCAGGGGCCAACTATGGCTACACCTTC. It specifies CASSLAGANYGYTF. The V and J genes are TRBV7-9 and TRBJ1-2; perhaps TRBD1 as D (6 bases). V lost 3 bases and J lost 2, with 10 bases in between. The CDR3 spans 14 residues. CDR1 is SEHNR, CDR2 FQNEAQ, per germline (reference sequence).

The chain links TRBV9 to TRBJ2-2; TRBD2 is a possible D gene (5 bases). The CDR3 runs to 15 residues. Trimming took off 6 bases at V and 0 bases at J, with 12 bases between the two ends. Germline loops: CDR1 SGDLS, CDR2 YYNGEE. CDR3 bases: TGTGCCAGCAACGGAGGCGTCCCGAACACCGGGGAGCTGTTTTTT. Amino acids: CASNGGVPNTGELFF. The whole variable domain, filled in from reference TRBV9 and TRBJ2-2, reads DSGVTQTPKHLITATGQRVTLRCSPRSGDLSVYWYQQSLDQGLQFLIQYYNGEERAKGNILERFSAQQFPDLHSELNLSSLELGDSALYFCASNGGVPNTGELFFGEGSRLTVL.

The rearrangement uses TRBV28 and TRBJ2-5; D perhaps matches TRBD2 (6 bases). The CDR3 is 16 residues long. Germline V CDR1 and CDR2: MDHEN, SYDVKM. V was trimmed by 2 bases and J by 5 bases, leaving 18 bases between them. The CDR3 protein is CASSLMGNGGLETQYF. In DNA, the CDR3 is TGTGCCAGCAGTTTAATGGGTAATGGGGGGTTGGAGACCCAGTACTTC.

To note about this clone: This CDR3 is also generated by other DNA sequences in the sample. The V gene is TRBV11-2, the J gene TRBJ2-7; D call uncertain. The V gene lost 5 bases and the J gene lost 4 bases, with 15 bases spanning the gap. The CDR3 length is 14 residues. Germline V gene data show CDR1 as SGHAT and CDR2 as FQNNGV. CDR3 amino acids: CASSLGAASYEQYF. The CDR3 DNA follows: TGTGCCAGCAGCCTAGGCGCGGCTTCGTACGAGCAGTACTTC.